One sample yielded the 17 T cell receptor beta chains listed below, sequenced in a study of beta chain features in type 1 diabetes. Sequencing targeted expressed TCRB transcripts, as all isolated RNA had been reverse transcribed. Using immunoSEQ multiplex PCR, the repertoire was profiled, and TCRdb retains in-frame clones only, with some absent. The table lists around 160,000 clones, about 50% of them singletons. The sequenced sample consisted of Tregs from blood. The receptors here all came from a man younger than 35 in good health.

The chain couples TRBV6-5 to TRBJ2-3, with 7 bases matching TRBD2. The V gene end was trimmed by 6 bases and the J gene end by 0 bases; junction bases not matched to a gene: 6. The CDR3 loop spans 15 amino acids. CDR1 is MNHEY and CDR2 is SVGAGI in the germline V gene. The CDR3 sequence: CASSRERGSTDTQYF. The CDR3 bases are TGTGCCAGCAGCAGGGAGCGGGGCAGCACAGATACGCAGTATTTT.

The gene calls are TRBV27 and TRBJ2-7, with 8 bases that match TRBD2. V was clipped by 4 bases and J by 0 bases; unmatched bases: 2. The V gene's germline CDR1 is MNHEY and CDR2 SMNVEV (reference sequence). This CDR3 has 14 amino acids. The CDR3 bases are TGTGCCAGCAGTTCGGCGGGGGGCTCCTACGAGCAGTACTTC. Translation: CASSSAGGSYEQYF.

This clone occurred a few times. The chain links TRBV27 to TRBJ1-2; D may be TRBD1 (6 bases). The V end lost 6 bases, the J end lost 3 bases, and 14 bases lay between the germline ends. Germline V gene data show CDR1 as MNHEY and CDR2 as SMNVEV (reference sequence). The CDR3 has 14 amino acids. The CDR3 sequence: CASRPWGGDYGYTF. Here the CDR3 DNA reads TGTGCCAGCAGACCCTGGGGGGGCGACTATGGCTACACCTTC.

This clone was seen more than once but under ten times. V gene TRBV7-3 combines with J gene TRBJ2-2; TRBD2 might be the D (5 bases). Germline V gene data show CDR1 as SGHTA and CDR2 as FQGTGA. Trimming left V 5 bases short and J 6 bases short, with 13 bases between. CDR3 length: 14 residues. CDR3 region: CASSPRAAAGELFF. CDR3 nucleotide sequence: TGTGCCAGCAGCCCCCGGGCAGCGGCCGGGGAGCTGTTTTTT.

The chain uses TRBV5-8 and TRBJ1-3; weak D call: TRBD1 (6 bases). The CDR3 has 15 residues. Per germline, CDR1 SGHTS and CDR2 YDEGEE. V lost 4 bases, J lost 1 base, and 12 bases lay in between. Here the CDR3 reads CASSPYRVSGNTIYF. DNA of the CDR3: TGTGCCAGCAGCCCATACAGGGTATCTGGAAACACCATATATTTT. The variable domain in full, with the rest retrieved from reference TRBV5-8 and TRBJ1-3, is EAGVTQSPTHLIKTRGQQATLRCSPISGHTSVYWYQQALGLGLQFLLWYDEGEERNRGNFPPRFSGRQFPNYSSELNVNALELEDSALYLCASSPYRVSGNTIYFGEGSWLTVV.

The chain has TRBV15 and TRBJ2-3; TRBD2 matches at 12 bases. J was trimmed by 4 bases and V by 0 bases; bases with no gene match: 8. Germline values: CDR1 LNHNV, CDR2 YYDKDF (reference sequence). The CDR3 sequence is 18 residues long. This chain's CDR3 is CATSRDYPSGGAPDTQYF. CDR3 nucleotides: TGTGCCACCAGCAGAGATTACCCTAGCGGGGGGGCCCCAGATACGCAGTATTTT.

Of note for this clone: A read error may account for a junction end that differs from germline. This chain connects TRBV9 to TRBJ2-2; 12 positions match TRBD2. Germline V gene sequence: CDR1 SGDLS, CDR2 YYNGEE. The CDR3 sequence is 16 residues long. Written as DNA, the CDR3 is TGTGCCAGCAGCGCCCGGACTAGCGGGGTCACCGGGGAGCTGTCTTTT. Amino acid sequence: CASSARTSGVTGELSF.

This sequence joins TRBV5-1 and TRBJ1-1, with D possibly TRBD1 on 6 matching bases. Trimming took 4 bases from V and 1 from J, leaving 11 bases between them. Germline-derived CDR1 and CDR2 are SGHRS and YFSETQ. The CDR3 extends over 14 amino acids. This chain's CDR3 is CASSIQGANTEAFF. CDR3 in DNA: TGCGCCAGCAGCATACAGGGCGCGAACACTGAAGCTTTCTTT.

The chain is built from TRBV2 and TRBJ2-7; D unclear. The germline V gene encodes CDR1 SNHLY and CDR2 FYNNEI. The V end was cut by 3 bases, the J end by 7 bases, with 13 bases between. This CDR3 has 13 residues. For the CDR3, the DNA is TGTGCCAGCAGTGAGCCTCCGGTTGCTGAGCAGTACTTC. Its translation is CASSEPPVAEQYF.

Remarks on this clone: This same CDR3 is encoded by further DNA sequences in the sample. The J gene is TRBJ1-1, the V gene TRBV2; maybe TRBD1 (6 bases). The CDR3 consists of 15 residues. The V end was cut by 4 bases, the J end by 7 bases, with 19 bases between. In germline, CDR1 is SNHLY, CDR2 FYNNEI. CDR3 region: CASSGQAGNVGEAFF. CDR3 sequence (DNA): TGTGCCAGCAGTGGACAGGCAGGGAACGTTGGTGAAGCTTTCTTT. The entire variable domain, with the rest obtained from reference TRBV2 and TRBJ1-1, is as follows: EPEVTQTPSHQVTQMGQEVILRCVPISNHLYFYWYRQILGQKVEFLVSFYNNEISEKSEIFDDQFSVERPDGSNFTLKIRSTKLEDSAMYFCASSGQAGNVGEAFFGQGTRLTVV.

The chain recombines TRBV19 with TRBJ2-7; 10 bases agree with TRBD2. Unmatched junction bases numbered 6, after V lost 5 bases and J lost 2 bases. This CDR3 has 15 residues. CDR1 and CDR2 (germline): LNHDA, SQIVND (reference sequence). This chain's CDR3 is CASSPSGRGTYEQYF. CDR3 DNA: TGTGCCAGTAGTCCTAGCGGGAGAGGGACCTACGAGCAGTACTTC.

The chain joins TRBV7-2 to TRBJ2-1, with D perhaps matching TRBD1 (5 bases). Trimming took off 2 bases at V and 0 bases at J, with 11 bases between the two ends. This CDR3 spans 16 amino acids. Germline V lookup: CDR1 SGHTA, CDR2 FQGNSA. CDR3 DNA sequence: TGTGCCAGCAGCTTAAGGGGCGTGACCTCCTACAATGAGCAGTTCTTC. Protein: CASSLRGVTSYNEQFF.

The chain has TRBV19 and TRBJ2-2, with D possibly matching TRBD1 (6 bases). Germline values: CDR1 LNHDA, CDR2 SQIVND (reference sequence). V lost 4 bases and J lost 1, with 10 bases in between. This CDR3 is 15 amino acids long. This chain's CDR3 is CASSTDRWNTGELFF. The DNA for the CDR3 is TGTGCCAGTAGTACTGACAGGTGGAACACCGGGGAGCTGTTTTTT.

The genes are TRBV27 and TRBJ2-1; 10 bases are a match to TRBD1. V trimming: 6 bases; J trimming: 7 bases; junction bases outside the gene matches: 9. The CDR3 runs 15 residues. The germline gives CDR1 MNHEY, CDR2 SMNVEV (reference sequence). The CDR3: CASRGFGQGGNEQFF. The CDR3 DNA sequence: TGTGCCAGCAGGGGTTTTGGACAGGGGGGTAATGAGCAGTTCTTC.

J is TRBJ2-7 and V is TRBV6-6; 11 nucleotides line up with TRBD2. The CDR3 has 16 amino acids. Germline CDR1 MNHNY, CDR2 SVGAGI (reference sequence). After removal of 2 bases from V and 4 bases from J, the junction contained 7 bases not matched to a gene. This CDR3 is CASSYDSTSGTYEQYF. Here the CDR3 DNA reads TGTGCCAGCAGTTACGATTCGACTAGCGGGACGTACGAGCAGTACTTC.

V and J are TRBV15 and TRBJ1-5, with D tentatively TRBD1 (5 bases). The CDR3 spans 15 residues. Looked up from germline, CDR1 is LNHNV and CDR2 is YYDKDF (reference sequence). Between the trimmed V and J ends, which lost 1 base and 7 bases, there was a span of 14 bases. The CDR3 DNA reads as TGTGCCACCAGCAGAGTTGGCCAGGGTGAGCAGCCCCAGCATTTT. Translation: CATSRVGQGEQPQHF.

This chain links TRBV27 with TRBJ2-7; 7 positions match TRBD1. This CDR3 has 15 residues. The J segment lost 3 bases and the V segment lost 5 bases, leaving 10 bases of the junction unmatched. CDR1 and CDR2 from the germline V gene are MNHEY and SMNVEV (reference sequence). CDR3 amino acids: CASSPQGVEGYEQYF. CDR3 nucleotides: TGTGCCAGCAGTCCCCAGGGGGTTGAGGGCTACGAGCAGTACTTC.